This note documents a single T cell receptor (beta chain) sequence. It lacks a known antigen. The CDR3 end lies 3 residues beyond the end of the read and is filled in from the germline J gene. The immunoSEQ assay used multiplex PCR to amplify TCR beta CDR3 regions from an average of roughly 1.2 ug of genomic DNA per sample. To correct primer bias, the assay used a complete synthetic TCR repertoire to set an amplification baseline. The amplicons were sequenced using the Illumina platform. Processing in the source paper ran as follows. Sequences were error-corrected by clustering with frequency ratios and a modified nearest-neighbor algorithm, then analyzed in the immunoSEQ Analyzer with IMGT gene definitions. At each rarefaction depth, TCR richness and evenness were averaged across 20 rarefaction repeats, and any sample with fewer sequences than the depth was left out. Relative abundances of V, D and J genes were compared between groups using Wilcoxon rank sum tests, with FDR correction applied. An intraclass correlation of 95% to 97% for TCR richness and an average of roughly 80% across approximately 63 gene segments were obtained from the blinded duplicates. In TCRdb, the immuneACCESS table is reduced to in-frame sequences with V and J assigned. These tables do not hold every clone; where another copy was compared, an unresolved V gene accounts for under half, and the others remain unexplained. The DNA was the basis for D and trimming; V, J and clone size are from that table. The sample's table covers about 40,000 clones. Of the sample, around 5.8% falls within the top ten clones.

This entry is derived from a study of T cells in women clearing cervical HPV infection (dated by TCRdb to the late 2010s). Notes on the research overall: The cases were approximately 23 women with histologically confirmed HPV16-related CIN3 or worse, and 2 of those women had invasive cancers. The controls were 25 or so women whose single incident HPV16 infection cleared within 12 months with no development of precancer or cancer. Blood from cases was drawn at the visit where the lesion was first identified, while blood from controls was drawn once the infection was no longer detected. Among cases, blood sampling occurred a median of roughly 150 days after lesion detection, with an interquartile range of about 90 to 230 days. HLA typing was available for only a few women, so HLA type could not be excluded as a confounder. The exploratory proof-of-principle case-control study was nested within the Guanacaste HPV Natural History Study in Costa Rica and compared TCR repertoires across cervical HPV16 outcomes. Cases and controls were matched on age within five years and on year of sample collection. Median age was roughly 32 years in cases versus over 37 in controls, and baseline characteristics did not differ significantly. In the parent cohort, roughly 10,000 women aged 18 or older were enrolled in Guanacaste, Costa Rica, during about 1993 to 1995 and were followed for seven years. Quality controls consisted of five blinded duplicates per group, for a total of 60 or so samples made up of around 50 participants and roughly ten replicates.

Including cysteine and phenylalanine, the CDR3 has 11 amino acids. The DNA shown is the part of the CDR3 that was read: 24 bases, in frame from base 1. V is shortened by 6 bases, J by 2 bases, and the region joining them spans 3 bases. According to the germline V gene, CDR1 reads SNHLY and CDR2 reads FYNNEI. Every participant had a single incident cervical HPV16 infection, and prevalent HPV16 infections were excluded. Cervical HPV DNA was detected with MY09/MY11 PCR, and genotyping was done with dot-blot hybridization. Roughly 15 mL of heparinized blood was centrifuged, after which the buffy coat was aliquoted, frozen at -30 degrees C, and then stored at -80 degrees C. QIAGEN kits were used to extract genomic DNA from the buffy coat specimens. Study-wide conclusions, independent of this receptor: Because T-cell numbers per sample were unknown, differences in richness could reflect varying T-cell content rather than repertoire biology. Cases had lower TRBV6-7 relative abundance than controls (about 0.1% versus 0.15%; Bonferroni P = 0.0008). Random forest classifiers that combined richness and V gene abundances separated cases from controls with an estimated AUC of approximately 0.79. Significantly higher TCR repertoire richness was observed in CIN3+ cases than in controls across sequencing depths, whereas no difference in evenness was found. The cross-sectional design could not show whether the associations came before the infection or were a result of it, and neither effector/memory subsets nor HPV-specific T cells were isolated.

This TCR derives from a woman aged 18-69 years with a cervical HPV16 infection that either progressed to CIN3+ or cleared (not recorded which). Sequencing input: blood buffy coat. The receptor chain draws on TRBV2 and TRBJ2-3, with the D segment identity uncertain. The CDR3 in this case is CASRYTDTQYF. The covered CDR3 bases are TGTGCCAGCAGGTACACAGATACG. The CDR3, completed at both ends by the reference TRBV2 and TRBJ2-3 genes, gives the full variable domain EPEVTQTPSHQVTQMGQEVILRCVPISNHLYFYWYRQILGQKVEFLVSFYNNEISEKSEIFDDQFSVERPDGSNFTLKIRSTKLEDSAMYFCASRYTDTQYFGPGTRLTVL.